The present entry profiles one T cell receptor (beta chain) with its context. This sample is drawn from a study of blood T cell repertoires in COVID-19. Study-level background: The origin of the acute and convalescent COVID-19 samples was the United States, Italy and Spain. Sample material is recorded as cDNA or gDNA derived from T cells, B-cell-depleted T cells, or PBMCs.

The CDR3 runs to 14 residues. V was clipped by 1 base and J by 3 bases, with 10 bases between them. The germline V gene encodes CDR1 SGHAT and CDR2 FQNNGV. As processed by the authors: The authors estimated nucleated cell counts from reference gene primer amplification. The protocol was immunoSEQ multiplex PCR, while the TCRdb copy is restricted to in-frame clones and leaves out a portion. V and J calls plus clone size are reproduced from that table; the DNA served to infer D and trimming. The table lists 40,000 to 55,000 clones, about 88% of them singletons. The receptor comes from a man in his fifties with active COVID-19. The chain uses TRBV11-2 and TRBJ2-7; D ambiguous. The sequenced material came from peripheral blood. The CDR3: CASSLVGRDYEQYF. CDR3 DNA sequence: TGTGCCAGCAGCTTAGTGGGCAGAGACTACGAGCAGTACTTC.